This is a list of T cell receptor beta chains from one sample in a study of cytomegalovirus exposure and HLA in healthy donors. Clones were read by immunoSEQ multiplex PCR, and TCRdb kept only the in-frame ones, dropping some. The sample holds about 82,000 clones, about 77% seen once. Material for sequencing was PBMCs. The receptors were sampled from a man aged 50 to 59 in good health and CMV-seronegative. Each CDR3 is given with its conserved first and last residue. The order of the fields is CDR3 protein, CDR3 DNA, V gene, D gene, J gene, clone size. A D gene is named only where the DNA matches it firmly. Some rows have no size entry. The others give once, few or many, or a class for an expanded clone.

CDR3: CASSDKTVNSPLHF
DNA: TGTGCCAGCAGTGATAAGACAGTGAATTCACCCCTCCACTTT
V: TRBV2
D: NA
J: TRBJ1-6
size: NA

CDR3: CASTTVLNTEAFF
DNA: TGTGCCAGCACGACAGTACTGAACACTGAAGCTTTCTTT
V: TRBV7-8
D: NA
J: TRBJ1-1
size: NA

CDR3: CASSRQGPSWPQHF
DNA: TGTGCCAGCAGTCGACAGGGGCCCTCGTGGCCCCAGCATTTT
V: TRBV6-5
D: TRBD1
J: TRBJ1-5
size: NA

CDR3: CASSSSGVTDTQYF
DNA: TGTGCCAGTAGTTCCAGCGGGGTCACAGATACGCAGTATTTT
V: TRBV19
D: TRBD2
J: TRBJ2-3
size: NA

CDR3: CASSQGYPARTGTRSYEQYF
DNA: TGCGCCAGCAGCCAAGGCTACCCCGCCCGGACAGGAACCCGCTCCTACGAGCAGTACTTC
V: TRBV4-3
D: TRBD1
J: TRBJ2-7
size: once

CDR3: CASSYDRGNSPLHF
DNA: TGCGCCAGCAGCTATGACAGGGGAAATTCACCCCTCCACTTT
V: TRBV4-3
D: TRBD1
J: TRBJ1-6
size: NA

CDR3: CASSQRWEDRYEQYF
DNA: TGCGCCAGCAGCCAGAGGTGGGAGGACCGGTACGAGCAGTACTTC
V: TRBV4-1
D: NA
J: TRBJ2-7
size: NA

CDR3: CASSPQAGQETQYF
DNA: TGTGCCAGCTCCCCCCAAGCGGGACAAGAGACCCAGTACTTC
V: TRBV2
D: TRBD2
J: TRBJ2-5
size: once

CDR3: CASRTIYRAGYTF
DNA: TGTGCCAGCAGGACCATTTACAGGGCCGGCTACACCTTC
V: TRBV6-1
D: NA
J: TRBJ1-2
size: NA

CDR3: CASSDGLAGQETQYF
DNA: TGTGCCAGCAGTGATGGACTAGCGGGACAAGAGACCCAGTACTTC
V: TRBV25-1
D: TRBD2
J: TRBJ2-5
size: once

CDR3: CASGLGTGGNFQPQHF
DNA: TGTGCTAGTGGTTTGGGGACAGGGGGGAATTTTCAGCCCCAGCATTTT
V: TRBV12-5
D: TRBD1
J: TRBJ1-5
size: once

CDR3: CASSRLRETQYF
DNA: TGTGCCAGCAGTCGACTTCGAGAGACCCAGTACTTC
V: TRBV7-8
D: NA
J: TRBJ2-5
size: NA

CDR3: CASSTSSDSRCTDTQYF
DNA: TGTGCCAGCAGCACCTCTTCGGACAGTCGATGCACAGATACGCAGTATTTT
V: TRBV21-1
D: NA
J: TRBJ2-3
size: NA

CDR3: CASRPGLAPTDTQYF
DNA: TGTGCCAGCAGACCGGGACTAGCGCCCACAGATACGCAGTATTTT
V: TRBV5-6
D: TRBD2
J: TRBJ2-3
size: NA

CDR3: CASSYSGAGGSDTQYF
DNA: TGTGCCAGCAGTTACTCAGGAGCGGGGGGATCAGATACGCAGTATTTT
V: TRBV6-6
D: TRBD2
J: TRBJ2-3
size: once

CDR3: CASSALAGGRGFSTDTQYF
DNA: TGTGCCAGCAGCGCACTAGCGGGGGGGCGAGGCTTCAGCACAGATACGCAGTATTTT
V: TRBV2
D: TRBD2
J: TRBJ2-3
size: NA

CDR3: CASSEGGSPNYGYTF
DNA: TGTGCCAGCAGTGAGGGGGGAAGCCCTAACTATGGCTACACCTTC
V: TRBV6-1
D: NA
J: TRBJ1-2
size: NA

CDR3: CASSGGTEETGELFF
DNA: TGTGCCAGCAGCGGGGGGACAGAAGAGACCGGGGAGCTGTTTTTT
V: TRBV9
D: TRBD1
J: TRBJ2-2
size: NA

CDR3: CASSLSGQGSGNYGYTF
DNA: TGTGCCAGCAGTTTATCGGGACAGGGTTCGGGTAACTATGGCTACACCTTC
V: TRBV27
D: TRBD1
J: TRBJ1-2
size: NA

CDR3: CASSRQGLNEQFF
DNA: TGTGCCAGCAGTAGACAGGGATTAAATGAGCAGTTCTTC
V: TRBV6-1
D: TRBD1
J: TRBJ2-1
size: NA

CDR3: CATSRDTWGAVSTDTQYF
DNA: TGTGCCACCAGCAGAGATACTTGGGGCGCGGTAAGCACAGATACGCAGTATTTT
V: TRBV15
D: NA
J: TRBJ2-3
size: NA

CDR3: CASTLDGQGGYGYTF
DNA: TGTGCCAGCACCTTGGACGGACAGGGGGGCTATGGCTACACCTTC
V: TRBV7-9
D: TRBD1
J: TRBJ1-2
size: NA